The 8 T cell receptor beta chains given below trace back to one sample, sequenced in a study of blood T cell repertoires in COVID-19. The data were produced by immunoSEQ multiplex PCR, yet TCRdb's version contains in-frame clones alone and is incomplete. The sample yields some 87,000 clones, approximately 82% seen once. The source material was peripheral blood. The receptors were sampled from a man aged 80 or over with active or convalescent COVID-19.

CDR3 in amino acids: CASSQAGQTYEQYF. CDR3 DNA sequence: TGTGCCAGCAGCCAAGCTGGGCAGACCTACGAGCAGTACTTC. The V call is TRBV4-2, the J call TRBJ2-7, with D hard to call. In germline, CDR1 is LGHNA, CDR2 YNFKEQ. CDR3 size: 14 residues. The V end lost 1 base, the J end lost 2 bases, and 9 bases lay between the germline ends.

This clone showed up just once. The chain employs TRBV5-1 and TRBJ2-1; 8 bases are shared with TRBD2. Trimming removed 3 bases from V and 4 bases from J; junction bases left unmatched: 15. Germline lookup yields CDR1 SGHRS and CDR2 YFSETQ. The CDR3 loop spans 18 amino acids. CDR3 sequence: CASSSTPTSALEYNEQFF. As DNA, the CDR3 is TGCGCCAGCAGCTCCACCCCGACTAGCGCTTTGGAATACAATGAGCAGTTCTTC. Filled out from reference TRBV5-1 and TRBJ2-1, the complete variable domain reads KAGVTQTPRYLIKTRGQQVTLSCSPISGHRSVSWYQQTPGQGLQFLFEYFSETQRNKGNFPGRFSGRQFSNSRSEMNVSTLELGDSALYLCASSSTPTSALEYNEQFFGPGTRLTVL.

This chain links TRBV7-9 with TRBJ1-1; D gene ambiguous. Looked up from germline, CDR1 is SEHNR and CDR2 is FQNEAQ (reference sequence). The CDR3 runs to 16 residues. The V and J ends lost 5 bases and 0 bases respectively, with 16 bases between them. CDR3 region: CASSHQYGSMNTEAFF. The DNA for the CDR3 is TGTGCCAGCAGCCACCAATACGGGTCCATGAACACTGAAGCTTTCTTT.

The chain links TRBV10-2 to TRBJ2-3; 14 bases line up with TRBD2. Germline assignment: CDR1 WSHSY and CDR2 SAAADI. V lost 6 bases and J lost 3; bases outside the gene matches: 5. The CDR3 covers 16 residues. CDR3 nucleotide sequence: TGCGCCAGCAGCGTAGGGACTAGCGGGAGAACAGATACGCAGTATTTT. This gives the protein CASSVGTSGRTDTQYF.

This clone was recorded a few times. The chain carries TRBV6-6 and TRBJ2-2; 7 nucleotides match TRBD1. CDR3 length: 15 residues. Germline V gene data show CDR1 as MNHNY and CDR2 as SVGAGI (reference sequence). V lost 4 bases, J lost 7 bases, and 9 bases stayed unmatched. The DNA of the CDR3 is TGTGCCAGCAGTTCGAGAGGGGGCTCTGGCGGGGAGCTGTTTTTT. Amino acid sequence: CASSSRGGSGGELFF.

This clone was counted a single time. This chain connects TRBV6-6 to TRBJ2-3; D unclear. CDR1 and CDR2 from the germline V gene are MNHNY and SVGAGI (reference sequence). This CDR3 contains 14 residues. With 2 bases removed from V and 7 bases from J, the gap between germline ends came to 13 bases. CDR3 loop: CASSYPQQSHTQYF. The CDR3 coding sequence is TGTGCCAGCAGTTACCCTCAACAGTCACATACGCAGTATTTT.

CDR3 nucleotides: TGTGCCAGCTCACCTAAGACTTGGGCAGGGGGCGTTACTAATGAAAAACTGTTTTTT. Residues: CASSPKTWAGGVTNEKLFF. The J gene is TRBJ1-4, the V gene TRBV18; 8 nucleotides match TRBD1. Germline CDR1 KGHSH, CDR2 LQKENI. The trim removed 3 bases at V and 2 bases at J, leaving 14 bases unmatched. This CDR3 has 19 residues.

This chain uses TRBV19 with TRBJ1-1, with D maybe TRBD1 (6 bases). Germline-derived CDR1 and CDR2 are LNHDA and SQIVND (reference sequence). The length of the CDR3 is 16 residues. The germline V and J ends were trimmed by 5 bases and 3 bases, with 19 bases remaining between them. The CDR3 DNA sequence: TGTGCCAGTAGTGTCCCGGCGGGGGCGGGTGACACTGAAGCTTTCTTT. Protein sequence: CASSVPAGAGDTEAFF.